This T cell receptor (beta chain) was captured by sequencing in a study of T cell changes during pregnancy in multiple sclerosis. CDR1 is MNHNS and CDR2 is SASEGT in the germline V gene. This CDR3 has 14 amino acids. Trimming took 4 bases from V and 5 from J, leaving 13 bases between them. Assay: immunoSEQ multiplex PCR; the TCRdb copy retains only in-frame clones and omits some. The table includes tens of thousands of clones, around nine tenths detected once. The sequences come from CD4+ T cells from peripheral blood mononuclear cells, collected in the first trimester of pregnancy. This receptor was identified in a female donor in good health, enrolled as a control in a pregnancy study. The rearrangement joins TRBV6-1 to TRBJ2-3; D is possibly TRBD2 (7 bases). In DNA, the CDR3 is TGTGCCAGCAGTGTCGGGGGGCATGGAGATACGCAGTATTTT. This gives the protein CASSVGGHGDTQYF.